The rows below give T cell receptor beta chains drawn from one sample of a study of T cells in Graves' hyperthyroidism and ophthalmopathy. TCRdb passed the multiplex PCR reads through MiXCR, listing each CDR3 protein once. The repertoire holds hundreds of thousands of distinct CDR3 sequences, with 13% to 15% as singletons. Sequenced material: blood. These receptors originate from a woman in her sixties or seventies with Graves' ophthalmopathy. CDR3s include the opening cysteine and the closing phenylalanine or tryptophan. The order of the fields is clone size, D gene, J gene, V gene, CDR3 protein, CDR3 DNA. D genes are given only for firm matches. Only some rows state a clone size, as once, few, many or a class for expanded clones.

many TRBD2 TRBJ2-7 TRBV6-6 CASSYSDGTSPGRQYF TGTGCCAGCAGTTACTCGGACGGGACTAGTCCAGGCCGGCAGTACTTC
many TRBD1 TRBJ2-5 TRBV6-1 CASSELPGQGQETQYF TGTGCCAGCAGTGAATTACCGGGACAGGGACAAGAGACCCAGTACTTC
many TRBD1 TRBJ1-1 TRBV18 CASSQGQGNTEAFF TGTGCCAGCTCACAAGGACAGGGAAACACTGAAGCTTTCTTT
many TRBD2 TRBJ2-1 TRBV7-3 CASSTLAGTYNEQFF TGTGCCAGCAGCACACTAGCGGGAACCTACAATGAGCAGTTCTTC
many - TRBJ2-7 TRBV30 CAWSPPAPYEQYF TGTGCCTGGAGTCCCCCGGCCCCCTACGAGCAGTACTTC
many - TRBJ2-4 TRBV7-9 CASSLAGGFKNIQYF TGTGCCAGCAGCTTAGCGGGGGGTTTTAAAAACATTCAGTACTTC
many TRBD1 TRBJ2-7 TRBV7-2 CASSPIAGQGRIGEQYF TGTGCCAGCAGCCCGATAGCGGGACAGGGGAGGATCGGCGAGCAGTACTTC
- TRBD2 TRBJ2-1 TRBV7-9 CASSPQGLASDEQFF TGTGCCAGCAGCCCCCAGGGACTAGCGTCCGATGAGCAGTTCTTC
many TRBD2 TRBJ2-1 TRBV3-1 CASSARAGGAAGQFF TGTGCCAGCAGCGCTCGAGCGGGAGGGGCTGCTGGGCAGTTCTTC
many - TRBJ2-7 TRBV20-1 CSARRDEQYF TGCAGTGCTAGACGGGACGAGCAGTACTTC
- TRBD1 TRBJ1-1 TRBV10-3 CAISGTGPNTEAFF TGTGCCATCAGTGGGACAGGGCCGAACACTGAAGCTTTCTTT
few TRBD1 TRBJ1-5 TRBV3-1 CASSLTGDPQPQHF TGTGCCAGCAGCCTTACAGGGGACCCTCAGCCCCAGCATTTT
- TRBD2 TRBJ2-1 TRBV27 CASPESASGDGYNEQFF TGTGCCAGTCCAGAATCGGCTAGCGGGGACGGGTACAATGAGCAGTTCTTC
many - TRBJ2-5 TRBV6-5 CASSYSKSPQETQYF TGTGCCAGCAGTTACTCGAAAAGTCCGCAAGAGACCCAGTACTTC
many TRBD2 TRBJ2-2 TRBV20-1 CSAPAGGNTGELFF TGCAGTGCCCCAGCGGGAGGGAACACCGGGGAGCTGTTTTTT
many TRBD2 TRBJ2-3 TRBV4-1 CASSHQQLADTDTQYF TGCGCCAGCAGTCACCAACAACTAGCGGACACAGATACGCAGTATTTT
few TRBD1 TRBJ1-1 TRBV6-1 CASSATGGNTEAFF TGTGCCAGCAGTGCCACAGGGGGCAATACTGAAGCTTTCTTT
many TRBD1 TRBJ1-4 TRBV12-3/TRBV12-4 CASRIQGRKNEKLFF TGTGCCAGCAGGATACAGGGGAGGAAGAATGAAAAACTGTTTTTT
many TRBD1 TRBJ2-7 TRBV3-1 CASSQVGTGRYEQYF TGTGCCAGCAGCCAAGTCGGGACAGGGAGGTACGAGCAGTACTTC
- - TRBJ1-1 TRBV7-9 CASSLGGQMNTEAFF TGTGCCAGCAGCTTAGGCGGTCAGATGAACACTGAAGCTTTCTTT
many - TRBJ2-7 TRBV6-1 CASRKDGTYEQYF TGTGCCAGCAGAAAGGACGGTACCTACGAGCAGTACTTC
- - TRBJ1-4 TRBV28 CASSYLGGPNEKLFF TGTGCCAGCAGTTACTTAGGCGGTCCTAATGAAAAACTGTTTTTT
many - TRBJ1-1 TRBV28 CASSSVGTEAFF TGTGCCAGCAGTTCGGTGGGCACTGAAGCTTTCTTT
many - TRBJ2-1 TRBV30 CAGPVQGTYNEQFF TGTGCCGGCCCCGTCCAGGGCACTTACAATGAGCAGTTCTTC
- TRBD1 TRBJ2-2 TRBV6-1 CASSGNPGQGNDGELFF TGTGCCAGCAGTGGAAACCCGGGACAGGGGAATGACGGGGAGCTGTTTTTT
many TRBD2 TRBJ2-5 TRBV29-1 CSVEDWTSERETQYF TGCAGCGTTGAAGATTGGACTAGCGAAAGAGAGACCCAGTACTTC
few TRBD2 TRBJ2-1 TRBV6-1 CASSEDGLAGYNEQFF TGTGCCAGCAGTGAAGATGGGCTAGCGGGCTACAATGAGCAGTTCTTC
many TRBD1 TRBJ2-7 TRBV10-3 CAISEGDRADYEQYF TGTGCCATCAGTGAGGGGGACAGGGCAGACTACGAGCAGTACTTC
many - TRBJ2-7 TRBV20-1 CSARAQGVEQYF TGCAGTGCTAGAGCCCAGGGTGTCGAGCAGTACTTC
many TRBD2 TRBJ2-4 TRBV3-1 CASSQVGTSAQNIQYF TGTGCCAGCAGCCAAGTTGGGACTAGCGCCCAAAACATTCAGTACTTC
many TRBD1 TRBJ1-1 TRBV6-2/TRBV6-3 CASSDTRQGRAFF TGTGCCAGCAGTGACACAAGACAGGGGCGAGCTTTCTTT
many TRBD2 TRBJ2-1 TRBV6-1 CASRGTSGSSNEQFF TGTGCCAGCAGGGGGACTAGCGGGAGTAGCAATGAGCAGTTCTTC
- TRBD1 TRBJ2-3 TRBV5-1 CANSFPLGQDVVGTQYF TGCGCCAACAGCTTCCCTCTTGGACAGGACGTAGTGGGTACGCAGTATTTT
many - TRBJ2-3 TRBV12-3/TRBV12-4 CASSFGWRETYTQYF TGTGCCAGCAGTTTCGGTTGGCGGGAAACATATACGCAGTATTTT
- - TRBJ1-1 TRBV7-3 CASSLTRTALNTEAFF TGTGCCAGCAGCTTAACGAGGACAGCCTTGAACACTGAAGCTTTCTTT
many - TRBJ2-1 TRBV12-3/TRBV12-4 CASSFAPTNEQFF TGTGCCAGCAGTTTTGCCCCGACCAATGAGCAGTTCTTC
many - TRBJ2-7 TRBV27 CASSFLRALGEQYF TGTGCCAGCAGTTTTTTGCGGGCCTTAGGCGAGCAGTACTTC
- - TRBJ2-1 TRBV20-1 CSATGTNEQFF TGCAGTGCTACGGGCACAAATGAGCAGTTCTTC
few - TRBJ1-2 TRBV20-1 CSARALTVYGYTF TGCAGTGCTAGAGCCTTGACAGTATATGGCTACACCTTC
- TRBD1 TRBJ2-1 TRBV6-1 CASSATGTTYNEQFF TGTGCCAGCAGTGCGACAGGGACCACTTACAATGAGCAGTTCTTC
- - TRBJ2-7 TRBV12-3/TRBV12-4 CASSLAGDLYEQYF TGTGCCAGCAGTTTAGCGGGGGACCTCTACGAGCAGTACTTC
many TRBD2 TRBJ2-5 TRBV24-1 CATSDVVRGGETQYF TGTGCCACCAGTGATGTAGTCCGGGGAGGGGAGACCCAGTACTTC
many - TRBJ1-1 TRBV24-1 CATSDLGQEAFF TGTGCCACCAGTGATTTAGGACAGGAAGCTTTCTTT
- - TRBJ2-2 TRBV5-1 CASSLAALENTGELFF TGCGCCAGCAGCTTGGCCGCGTTAGAGAACACCGGGGAGCTGTTTTTT
many - TRBJ2-5 TRBV12-3/TRBV12-4 CASSRQGRGGTQYF TGTGCCAGCAGCCGACAGGGACGGGGGGGGACCCAGTACTTC
few - TRBJ1-5 TRBV2 CASSEEGNRPQHF TGTGCCAGCAGTGAAGAGGGGAATCGGCCCCAGCATTTT
few - TRBJ1-1 TRBV27 CASMRGAGTEAFF TGTGCCAGCATGCGAGGGGCTGGCACTGAAGCTTTCTTT
many - TRBJ2-1 TRBV2 CASSEVGAVGQFF TGTGCCAGCAGTGAAGTCGGGGCAGTCGGCCAGTTCTTC
- - TRBJ2-3 TRBV28 CASSQANLLRRTDTQYF TGTGCCAGCAGCCAAGCGAATCTCCTTAGGAGAACAGATACGCAGTATTTT
few - TRBJ2-7 TRBV7-9 CASSSGQIGSYEQYF TGTGCCAGCAGCTCTGGACAGATCGGTAGCTACGAGCAGTACTTC
- TRBD1 TRBJ2-3 TRBV30 CAWRGQGQGATDTQYF TGTGCCTGGAGAGGTCAGGGACAGGGGGCCACAGATACGCAGTATTTT
many - TRBJ2-3 TRBV7-2 CASSLVVDTQYF TGTGCCAGCAGCTTAGTCGTAGATACGCAGTATTTT
- - TRBJ2-7 TRBV10-3 CAISDPGRSYEQYF TGTGCCATCAGTGATCCAGGCAGATCCTACGAGCAGTACTTC